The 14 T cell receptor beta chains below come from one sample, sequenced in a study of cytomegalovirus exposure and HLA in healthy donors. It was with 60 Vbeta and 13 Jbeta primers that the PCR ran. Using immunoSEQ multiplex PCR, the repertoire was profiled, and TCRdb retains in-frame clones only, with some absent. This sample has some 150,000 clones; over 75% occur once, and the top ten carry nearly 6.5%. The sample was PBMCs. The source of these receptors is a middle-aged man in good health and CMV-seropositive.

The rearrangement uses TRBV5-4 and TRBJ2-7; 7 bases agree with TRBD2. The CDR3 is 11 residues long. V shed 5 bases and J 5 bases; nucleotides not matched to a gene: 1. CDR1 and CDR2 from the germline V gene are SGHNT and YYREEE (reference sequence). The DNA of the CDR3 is TGTGCCAGCAGACGGGGGGACGAGCAGTACTTC. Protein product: CASRRGDEQYF.

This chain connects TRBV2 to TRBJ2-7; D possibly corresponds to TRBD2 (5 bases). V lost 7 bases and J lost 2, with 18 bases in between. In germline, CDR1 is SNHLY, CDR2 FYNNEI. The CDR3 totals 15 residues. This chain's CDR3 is CASTPGQGGTYEQYF. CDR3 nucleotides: TGTGCCAGCACCCCCGGGCAAGGAGGAACCTACGAGCAGTACTTC.

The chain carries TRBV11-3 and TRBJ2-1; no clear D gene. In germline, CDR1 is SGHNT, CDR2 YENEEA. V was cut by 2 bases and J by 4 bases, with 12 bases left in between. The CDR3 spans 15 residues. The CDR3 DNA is TGTGCCAGCAGCTTAACCGAGTTGGTGTACAATGAGCAGTTCTTC. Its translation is CASSLTELVYNEQFF.

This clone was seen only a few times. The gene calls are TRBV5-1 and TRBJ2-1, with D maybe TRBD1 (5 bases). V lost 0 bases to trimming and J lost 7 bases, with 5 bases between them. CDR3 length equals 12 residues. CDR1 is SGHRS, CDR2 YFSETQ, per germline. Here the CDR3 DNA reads TGCGCCAGCAGCTTGGAGGGGAATGAGCAGTTCTTC. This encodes CASSLEGNEQFF. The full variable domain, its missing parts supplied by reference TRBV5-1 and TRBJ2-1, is KAGVTQTPRYLIKTRGQQVTLSCSPISGHRSVSWYQQTPGQGLQFLFEYFSETQRNKGNFPGRFSGRQFSNSRSEMNVSTLELGDSALYLCASSLEGNEQFFGPGTRLTVL.

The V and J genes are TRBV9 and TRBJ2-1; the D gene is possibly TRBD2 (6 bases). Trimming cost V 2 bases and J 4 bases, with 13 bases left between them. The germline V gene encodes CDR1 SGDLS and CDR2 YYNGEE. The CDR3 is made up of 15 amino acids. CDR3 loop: CASSVGGTLYNEQFF. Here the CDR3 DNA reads TGTGCCAGCAGCGTCGGCGGGACCTTATACAATGAGCAGTTCTTC.

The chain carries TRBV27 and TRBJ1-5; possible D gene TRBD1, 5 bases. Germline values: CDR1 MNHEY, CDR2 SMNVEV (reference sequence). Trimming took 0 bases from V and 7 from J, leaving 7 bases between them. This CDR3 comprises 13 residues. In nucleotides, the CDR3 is TGTGCCAGCAGTTTATCCAGGGAACAGCCCCAGCATTTT. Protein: CASSLSREQPQHF.

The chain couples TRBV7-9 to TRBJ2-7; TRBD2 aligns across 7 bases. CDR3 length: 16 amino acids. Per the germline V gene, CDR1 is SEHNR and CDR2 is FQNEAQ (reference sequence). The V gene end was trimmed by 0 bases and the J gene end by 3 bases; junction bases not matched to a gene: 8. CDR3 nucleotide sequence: TGTGCCAGCAGCTTAGCGTTGGGGGAGGGCCGCTACGAGCAGTACTTC. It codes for CASSLALGEGRYEQYF.

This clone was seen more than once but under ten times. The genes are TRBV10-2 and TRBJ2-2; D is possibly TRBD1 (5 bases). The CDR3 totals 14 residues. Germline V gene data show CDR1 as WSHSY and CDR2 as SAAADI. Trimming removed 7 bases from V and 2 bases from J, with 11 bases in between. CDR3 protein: CASMGLSNTGELFF. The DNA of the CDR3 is TGCGCCAGCATGGGGCTTTCCAACACCGGGGAGCTGTTTTTT.

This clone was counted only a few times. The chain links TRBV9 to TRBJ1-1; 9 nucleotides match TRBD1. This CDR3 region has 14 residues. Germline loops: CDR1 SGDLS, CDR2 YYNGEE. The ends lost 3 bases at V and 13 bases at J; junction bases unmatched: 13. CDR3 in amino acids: CASSEGQGSLRGFF. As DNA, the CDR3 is TGTGCCAGCAGCGAAGGACAGGGGTCCTTAAGAGGTTTCTTT. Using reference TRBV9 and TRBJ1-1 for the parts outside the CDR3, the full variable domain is DSGVTQTPKHLITATGQRVTLRCSPRSGDLSVYWYQQSLDQGLQFLIQYYNGEERAKGNILERFSAQQFPDLHSELNLSSLELGDSALYFCASSEGQGSLRGFFGQGTRLTVV.

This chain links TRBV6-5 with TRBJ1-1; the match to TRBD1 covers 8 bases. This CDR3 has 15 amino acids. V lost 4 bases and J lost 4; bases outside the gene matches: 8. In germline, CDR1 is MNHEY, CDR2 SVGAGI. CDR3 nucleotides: TGTGCCAGCAGTTTGGACAGGGTCGTCGGCACTGAAGCTTTCTTT. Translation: CASSLDRVVGTEAFF.

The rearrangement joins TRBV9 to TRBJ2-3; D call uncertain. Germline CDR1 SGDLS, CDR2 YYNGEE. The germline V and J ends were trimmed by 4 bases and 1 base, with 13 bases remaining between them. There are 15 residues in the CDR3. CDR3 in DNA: TGTGCCAGCAGCCCCCGAGTCTCTGGCACAGATACGCAGTATTTT. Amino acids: CASSPRVSGTDTQYF.

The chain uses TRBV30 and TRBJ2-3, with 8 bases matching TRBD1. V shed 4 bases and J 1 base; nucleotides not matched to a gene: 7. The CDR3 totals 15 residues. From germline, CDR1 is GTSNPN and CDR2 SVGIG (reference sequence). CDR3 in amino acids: CAWKLGQARTDTQYF. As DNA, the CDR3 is TGTGCCTGGAAATTGGGACAGGCTCGCACAGATACGCAGTATTTT.

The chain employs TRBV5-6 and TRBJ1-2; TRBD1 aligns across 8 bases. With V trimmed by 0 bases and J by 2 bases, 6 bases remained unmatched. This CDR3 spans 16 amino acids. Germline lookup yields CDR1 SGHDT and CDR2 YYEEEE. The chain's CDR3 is CASSLEGGQENYGYTF. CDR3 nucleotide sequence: TGTGCCAGCAGCTTGGAAGGGGGACAGGAGAACTATGGCTACACCTTC.

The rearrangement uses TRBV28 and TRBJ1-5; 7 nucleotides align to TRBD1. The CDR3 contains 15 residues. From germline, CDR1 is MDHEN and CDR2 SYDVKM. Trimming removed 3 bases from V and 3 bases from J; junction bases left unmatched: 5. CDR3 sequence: CASSFDRAFNQPQHF. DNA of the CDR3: TGTGCCAGCAGTTTTGACAGGGCATTCAATCAGCCCCAGCATTTT.